These 32 T cell receptor beta chains share one sample of origin, sequenced in a study of esophageal squamous cell carcinoma under preoperative chemotherapy. Time point in this sample: before preoperative PTX-NDP chemotherapy. TCRdb fed the PCR reads into MiXCR, producing one record per CDR3 protein. This sample has approximately 30,000 distinct CDR3 sequences, with about half found just once. This sample was obtained from a patient given preoperative chemotherapy. All receptors derive from a human donor with esophageal squamous cell carcinoma. The donor label of this sample is uncertain.

There are many counts of this clonotype. This sequence joins TRBV11-3 and TRBJ2-5, with D tentatively TRBD1 or TRBD2 (5 bases each). CDR1 SGHNT and CDR2 YENEEA come from the germline V gene. Trimming pared 4 bases from V and 11 bases from J, leaving 32 bases between. This CDR3 has 18 amino acids. The CDR3 is CASSSRPGPALRYNEQYF. The CDR3, as DNA: TGTGCCAGCAGCTCCCGACCGGGACCCGCCCTCCGATACAATGAGCAGTACTTC.

The chain couples TRBV12-3 or TRBV12-4 to TRBJ2-5; D not resolved. This CDR3 is built from 14 residues. In DNA form, the CDR3 reads TGTGCGGGTACCTGCGCCCGGGACCAAGAGACCCAGTACTTC. The encoded protein is CAGTCARDQETQYF.

This clonotype appeared many times. The rearrangement joins TRBV7-3 to TRBJ2-1; D may correspond to TRBD1 or TRBD2 (5 bases each). The V gene's germline CDR1 is SGHTA and CDR2 FQGTGA. The ends were cut back, 5 bases at V and 4 bases at J, with 15 bases in the middle. The CDR3 is 15 residues long. Here the CDR3 DNA reads TGTGCCAGCAGCGATACCGGGACCCTATACAATGAGCAGTTCTTC. Protein: CASSDTGTLYNEQFF.

The rearrangement uses TRBV7-2 and TRBJ2-5; no firm D call. The J call may be mistaken, given a closer DNA end match to TRBJ2-7. Per germline, CDR1 SGHTA and CDR2 FQGNSA. There are 13 residues in the CDR3. DNA of the CDR3: TGTGCCAGCAGCTTAGGGGTTTTTTACGAGCAGTACTTC. Its translation is CASSLGVFYEQYF.

In its sample, this clonotype was seen many times. This rearrangement joins TRBV6-1 to TRBJ2-2, with D unresolved. Germline V gives CDR1 MNHNS, CDR2 SASEGT. The CDR3 consists of 13 residues. V was trimmed by 5 bases and J by 7 bases, leaving 11 bases between them. CDR3 DNA: TGTGCCAGCAGTATCCGGGCCGGCGGGGAGCTGTTTTTT. Translation gives CASSIRAGGELFF.

The chain uses TRBV27 and TRBJ2-3, with D unresolved. Matching the DNA end better, TRBJ2-1 makes the J call doubtful. The CDR3 consists of 11 residues. Germline values: CDR1 MNHEY, CDR2 SMNVEV (reference sequence). The CDR3 is CASSSLREQFF. CDR3 DNA sequence: TGTGCCAGCAGCTCCTTGCGTGAGCAGTTCTTC.

In this sample, this clonotype turned up once. J is TRBJ2-4 and V is TRBV7-2, with a possible D match to TRBD2 (7 bases). Germline V lookup: CDR1 SGHTA, CDR2 FQGNSA. The CDR3 totals 18 residues. V lost 4 bases, J lost 8 bases, and 27 bases lay in between. DNA for the CDR3: TGTGCCAGCAGCTGTAGGGGGAGGGGGGGCGGAGACCAAGACATTCAGTACTTC. Its protein is CASSCRGRGGGDQDIQYF.

Sample share makes this clonotype medium-sized. For the CDR3, the DNA is TGTGCCAGCAGCGCTTACCGGGACAGCTACGAGCAGTACTTC. Translating gives CASSAYRDSYEQYF. The chain uses TRBV11-3 and TRBJ2-7; 7 bases align to TRBD1. With 5 bases clipped from V and 3 bases from J, the junction kept 7 bases outside the gene matches. The length of the CDR3 is 14 residues. The germline V gene has CDR1 SGHNT and CDR2 YENEEA.

This chain joins TRBV10-2 and TRBJ1-1; tentative D call: TRBD1 (5 bases). This CDR3 has 14 amino acids. Germline CDR1 is WSHSY and CDR2 is SAAADI. V lost 6 bases, J lost 1 base, and 12 bases lay in between. The CDR3 protein is CASSSDSSNTEAFF. The CDR3 DNA follows: TGCGCCAGCAGCTCCGACAGTTCGAACACTGAAGCTTTCTTT.

J is TRBJ2-4 and V is TRBV7-2, with D perhaps matching TRBD1 (6 bases). Germline values: CDR1 SGHTA, CDR2 FQGNSA. V lost 5 bases and J lost 8, with 22 bases in between. This CDR3 is built from 16 residues. The CDR3 DNA sequence: TGTGCCAGCAGCGCCCCCGGCAGGGGAGCCACAGACATTCAGTACTTC. Translating gives CASSAPGRGATDIQYF.

This sequence joins TRBV7-9 and TRBJ1-1; no clear D gene. V was cut by 5 bases and J by 8 bases, with 18 bases left in between. Per the germline V gene, CDR1 is SEHNR and CDR2 is FQNEAQ (reference sequence). The CDR3 length is 14 residues. This chain's CDR3 is CASSLISLKSEAFF. The CDR3 DNA follows: TGTGCCAGCAGCCTCATCTCCCTCAAATCGGAAGCTTTCTTT.

Note on this clonotype: One end of the junction varies from germline; a read error may be responsible. This sequence joins TRBV6-1 and TRBJ2-5, with D perhaps assigned TRBD1 or TRBD2 (5 bases each). The CDR3 has 16 amino acids. From germline, CDR1 is MNHNS and CDR2 SASEGT. CDR3 sequence: CGRSRSFARGEETRLF. The DNA for the CDR3 is TGTGGCAGGTCCCGGAGTTTCGCCCGAGGGGAAGAGACCCGGCTCTTC.

The rearrangement links TRBV6-5 to TRBJ2-6; D is undetermined. Trimming left V 0 bases short and J 1 base short, with 4 bases between. CDR3 size: 15 residues. The germline V gene encodes CDR1 MNHEY and CDR2 SVGAGI. For the CDR3, the DNA is TGTGCCAGCAGTTACTCAGTATCTGGGGCCAACGTCCTGACTTTC. Translating it yields CASSYSVSGANVLTF.

This clonotype was seen a handful of times. The CDR3 DNA is TGTGCCTCTTACGGGCCAGGCTATGGCTACACCTTC. It specifies CASYGPGYGYTF. The J gene is TRBJ1-2, the V gene TRBV30; D ambiguous. Per germline, CDR1 GTSNPN and CDR2 SVGIG (reference sequence). The CDR3 is 12 residues long. The V end was cut by 7 bases, the J end by 4 bases, with 13 bases between.

This clonotype was found a few times. The genes are TRBV12-3 or TRBV12-4 and TRBJ1-6; D is uncertain. Trimming stripped 8 bases from V and 10 bases from J, with 21 bases between. The CDR3 runs 15 residues. The CDR3 DNA is TGTGCCAGCTCCTACCATCGAAATCTTGGCTCACCCCTCCACTTT. As protein: CASSYHRNLGSPLHF.

In the case of this clonotype: At one of its ends the junction is not consistent with the germline gene, which may arise from a read error. V usage is TRBV7-2 and J usage is TRBJ2-4, with TRBD2 as a possible D gene (6 bases). CDR1 and CDR2 from the germline V gene are SGHTA and FQGNSA. This CDR3 comprises 16 residues. CDR3 DNA: TGTGCCAGCAGCGGGCCCGGGGCCCGGGAGCAGAACATCCAGTACTTC. Translation: CASSGPGAREQNIQYF.

This clonotype has ten or more counts. A much larger clone lies a single base off, so this may be a read error. The chain carries TRBV12-3 or TRBV12-4 and TRBJ2-1, with TRBD2 matching over 7 bases. Matching the DNA end better, TRBJ2-7 makes the J call doubtful. The CDR3 length is 11 residues. CDR3 loop: CATGLVNEQYF. CDR3 DNA sequence: TGTGCCACTGGACTAGTCAATGAGCAGTACTTC.

This rearrangement joins TRBV7-3 to TRBJ2-4, with D tentatively TRBD1 or TRBD2 (6 bases each). The germline gives CDR1 SGHTA, CDR2 FQGTGA. The CDR3 totals 16 residues. V was trimmed by 5 bases and J by 13 bases, leaving 27 bases between them. CDR3 coding DNA: TGTGCCAGCAGCGCCACGGGGGCCTCAATCAAGAATACGCAGTACTTC. Protein sequence: CASSATGASIKNTQYF.

The rearrangement uses TRBV12-3 or TRBV12-4 and TRBJ2-4, with D perhaps TRBD1 or TRBD2 (5 bases each). This CDR3 is 14 amino acids long. The CDR3 region has the DNA TGTGCGGGGACCGGGGCCGGGGCCCAAGACACCCAGTACTTC. This sequence encodes CAGTGAGAQDTQYF.

This chain connects TRBV10-3 to TRBJ2-3, with TRBD2 matching 14 bases. The V gene end was trimmed by 6 bases and the J gene end by 2 bases; junction bases not matched to a gene: 7. This CDR3 contains 17 residues. Germline V gene sequence: CDR1 ENHRY, CDR2 SYGVKD. DNA of the CDR3: TGTGCCATCAGGGGGGGACTAGCGGGAGAAAACACAGATACGCAGTATTTT. It codes for CAIRGGLAGENTDTQYF.

The chain has TRBV7-3 and TRBJ2-5, with a possible D match to TRBD2 (7 bases). The germline CDR1 and CDR2 sequences are SGHTA and FQGTGA. This CDR3 contains 17 residues. The V end lost 3 bases, the J end lost 3 bases, and 20 bases lay between the germline ends. CDR3: CASSLGPGGRDKETQYF. The CDR3 DNA reads as TGTGCCAGCAGCTTGGGACCGGGGGGACGGGACAAAGAGACCCAGTACTTC.

This clonotype was counted only a few times. V is TRBV6-1 and J is TRBJ1-1; D is possibly TRBD1 (6 bases). The CDR3 covers 13 residues. Germline assignment: CDR1 MNHNS and CDR2 SASEGT. V lost 7 bases and J 3 bases, leaving 12 bases between the germline ends. The DNA of the CDR3 is TGTGCCAGCACCGAGGGGGGTTACACTGAAGCTTTCTTT. Protein sequence: CASTEGGYTEAFF.

J is TRBJ2-5 and V is TRBV3-1; a possible D gene is TRBD1 (6 bases). V was shortened by 1 base and J by 0 bases, with 12 bases between the two germline ends. CDR1 and CDR2 from the germline V gene are LGHDT and YNNKEL (reference sequence). This CDR3 has 16 residues. The CDR3 here is CASSQVRQAYQETQYF. The CDR3 nucleotides are TGTGCCAGCAGCCAAGTTCGACAGGCCTACCAAGAGACCCAGTACTTC.

At least ten counts were recorded for this clonotype. The rearrangement joins TRBV6-1 to TRBJ2-1; the match to TRBD1 covers 11 bases. The trim removed 4 bases at V and 7 bases at J, leaving 12 bases unmatched. This CDR3 comprises 17 residues. Germline-derived CDR1 and CDR2 are MNHNS and SASEGT. The CDR3 sequence is CASSGRTWTGGGNEQFF. CDR3 nucleotides: TGTGCCAGCAGTGGGCGAACCTGGACAGGGGGCGGGAATGAGCAGTTCTTC.

This clonotype appeared many times. V and J are TRBV6-5 and TRBJ1-1; the D is unclear. With 2 bases removed from V and 1 base from J, the gap between germline ends came to 8 bases. The CDR3 totals 14 residues. Germline values: CDR1 MNHEY, CDR2 SVGAGI. In nucleotides, the CDR3 is TGTGCCAGCAGTTACGTTTCGGGGAACACTGAAGCTTTCTTT. This codes for CASSYVSGNTEAFF.

This clonotype is a singleton in its sample. This chain uses TRBV7-2 with TRBJ2-4; 8 nucleotides line up with TRBD2. The CDR3 runs 16 residues. V gave up 6 bases and J gave up 13 bases; unmatched junction bases: 20. The germline V gene encodes CDR1 SGHTA and CDR2 FQGNSA. The CDR3 region is CASRVPGGGDQNTQYF. CDR3 DNA: TGTGCCAGCAGGGTGCCGGGGGGGGGTGACCAAAACACCCAGTACTTC.

As concerns this clonotype: One end of the junction varies from germline; a read error may be responsible. V gene TRBV27 combines with J gene TRBJ2-5, with 7 bases fitting TRBD1. In germline, CDR1 is MNHEY, CDR2 SMNVEV (reference sequence). This CDR3 is built from 14 residues. The CDR3 here is CASSYDRGLESWLF. DNA of the CDR3: TGTGCCAGCAGTTATGATAGGGGGCTGGAGTCCTGGCTTTTC.

By share of the sample, this clonotype is medium-sized. The chain combines TRBV7-2 with TRBJ2-5; 7 nucleotides match TRBD1. Looked up from germline, CDR1 is SGHTA and CDR2 is FQGNSA. This CDR3 is built from 14 residues. J gave up 4 bases and V 5 bases, and 7 bases lay outside the gene matches. The CDR3: CASSKTGVIETQYF. CDR3 coding DNA: TGTGCCAGCAGCAAAACAGGGGTCATAGAGACCCAGTACTTC.

The V call is TRBV20-1, the J call TRBJ2-5; 8 bases are a match to TRBD2. J was trimmed by 2 bases and V by 4 bases; bases with no gene match: 24. From germline, CDR1 is DFQATT and CDR2 SNEGSKA (reference sequence). CDR3 length: 20 amino acids. The CDR3 loop is CSATPDGGGADLGRQETQYF. CDR3 in DNA: TGCAGTGCTACACCCGACGGGGGGGGCGCAGATTTAGGCCGTCAAGAGACCCAGTACTTC.

This clonotype was picked up many times. The J gene is TRBJ2-1, the V gene TRBV11-1; D remains ambiguous. Judging by the DNA end, TRBJ2-7 fits better; the J call may be wrong. Per germline, CDR1 SGHAT and CDR2 FQDESV (reference sequence). This CDR3 has 14 amino acids. CDR3 region: CASSQRKDYNEQYF. The CDR3 nucleotides are TGTGCCAGCAGTCAGAGGAAGGATTACAATGAGCAGTACTTC.

A word on this clonotype: The junction departs from germline at one end; a sequencing error may be responsible. The chain uses TRBV7-6 and TRBJ2-5; no firm D call. The CDR3 length is 12 residues. Germline V gives CDR1 SGHVS, CDR2 FNYEAQ. The CDR3 sequence is CPGGFGQETQYF. Here the CDR3 DNA reads TGTCCCGGCGGCTTTGGCCAAGAGACGCAGTACTTT. The full variable domain, in which reference TRBV7-6 and TRBJ2-5 provide the parts outside the CDR3, is GAGVSQSPRYKVTKRGQDVALRCDPISGHVSLYWYRQALGQGPEFLTYFNYEAQQDKSGLPNDRFSAERPEGSISTLTIQRTEQRDSAMYRCPGGFGQETQYFGPGTRLLVL.

By sample share, this clonotype is medium-sized. The chain joins TRBV7-2 to TRBJ2-3; 8 nucleotides align to TRBD2. The CDR3 extends over 12 amino acids. CDR1 and CDR2 from the germline V gene are SGHTA and FQGNSA. The V gene end was trimmed by 4 bases and the J gene end by 8 bases; junction bases not matched to a gene: 2. The CDR3 bases are TGTGCCAGCAGCTACCGGGAGGGTACGCAGTATTTT. Its translation is CASSYREGTQYF.